The sequence of this T cell receptor (beta chain) was determined in a study of Graves' ophthalmopathy and Graves' hyperthyroidism. Overall study findings and caveats: Most expanded clonotypes in thyroid above 0.001 frequency also showed up in blood. Ophthalmopathy progression was predicted with 70.59% sensitivity and roughly 74% specificity.

Germline V gives CDR1 LGHNA, CDR2 YNFKEQ. CDR3 length: 14 residues. Trimming shortened V by 2 bases and J by 7 bases, and 11 bases separated the two germline ends. Investigators amplified TCR beta CDR3 regions from RNA transcripts. HTBI primers primed a first-round RT-PCR, and a second-round multiplex PCR followed. TCRdb itself ran the multiplex PCR reads through MiXCR, one entry per CDR3 protein. The table includes 200,000 to 250,000 distinct CDR3 sequences, 20% to 25% detected once. Other autoimmune diseases, uncontrolled infections, pregnancy or lactation excluded patients from enrollment. It was on clinical symptoms, serum thyroxine, TRAb, thyroid ultrasound and orbital computed tomography that diagnosis relied. This clonotype occurred many times. As yet, its antigen is unknown.

The sample was peripheral blood. The chain couples TRBV4-2 to TRBJ2-2; D not certain. This clonotype was sampled from a woman aged 45 to 65 with Graves' ophthalmopathy. The CDR3 loop is CASSQSGAFGELFF. The CDR3 coding sequence is TGTGCCAGCAGCCAATCAGGAGCATTCGGGGAGCTGTTTTTT.